This section outlines one T cell receptor beta chain sequence together with its context. This entry comes from a study of cytomegalovirus exposure and HLA in healthy donors. Study as a whole: Most donors, less than 85% of a few hundred genotyped, fell in the Caucasian-associated ancestry cluster.

This PCR relied on a set of 60 Vbeta primers and 13 Jbeta primers. TCRdb's copy holds only in-frame clones and misses some; the assay was immunoSEQ multiplex PCR. The sample holds under 150,000 clones, around 84% seen once. The ends lost 3 bases at V and 2 bases at J; junction bases unmatched: 7. The CDR3 is 16 amino acids. Looked up from germline, CDR1 is LGHNT and CDR2 is FRNRAP. The receptor comes from a man aged 45-65 years in good health and CMV-seronegative. The sample taken for sequencing was PBMCs. J is TRBJ2-3 and V is TRBV12-5; 8 bases fit TRBD1. The CDR3 region has the DNA TGTGCTAGTGGTTTAGGACAGGGCAAAGACACAGATACGCAGTATTTT. Protein sequence: CASGLGQGKDTDTQYF.